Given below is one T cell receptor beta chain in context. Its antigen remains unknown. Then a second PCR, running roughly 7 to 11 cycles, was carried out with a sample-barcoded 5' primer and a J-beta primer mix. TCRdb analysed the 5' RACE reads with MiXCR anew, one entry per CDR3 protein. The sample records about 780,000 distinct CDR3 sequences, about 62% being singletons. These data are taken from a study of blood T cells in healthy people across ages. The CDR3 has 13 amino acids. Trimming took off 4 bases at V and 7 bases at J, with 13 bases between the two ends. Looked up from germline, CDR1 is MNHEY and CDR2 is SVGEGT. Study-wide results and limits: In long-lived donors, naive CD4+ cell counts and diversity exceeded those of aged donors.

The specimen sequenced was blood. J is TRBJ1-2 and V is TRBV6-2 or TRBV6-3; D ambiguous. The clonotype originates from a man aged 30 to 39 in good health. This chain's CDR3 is CASSSANLGGYTF. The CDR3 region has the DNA TGTGCCAGCAGTTCAGCTAACCTCGGTGGCTACACCTTC.